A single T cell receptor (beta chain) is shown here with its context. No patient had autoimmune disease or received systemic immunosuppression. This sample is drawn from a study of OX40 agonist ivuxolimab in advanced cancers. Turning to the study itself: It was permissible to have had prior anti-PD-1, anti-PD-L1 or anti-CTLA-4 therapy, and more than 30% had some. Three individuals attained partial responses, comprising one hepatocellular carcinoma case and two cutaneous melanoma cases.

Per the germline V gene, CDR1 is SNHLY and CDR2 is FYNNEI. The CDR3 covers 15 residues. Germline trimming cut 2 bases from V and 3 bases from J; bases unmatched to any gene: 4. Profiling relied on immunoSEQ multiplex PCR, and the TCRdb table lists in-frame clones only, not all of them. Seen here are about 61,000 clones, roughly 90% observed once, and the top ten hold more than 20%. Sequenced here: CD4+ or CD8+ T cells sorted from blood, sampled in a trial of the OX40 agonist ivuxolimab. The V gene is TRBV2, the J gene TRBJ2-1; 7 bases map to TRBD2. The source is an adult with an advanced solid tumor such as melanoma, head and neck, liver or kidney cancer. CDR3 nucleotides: TGTGCCAGCAGTGAAACAAGCGGGGTCTACAATGAGCAGTTCTTC. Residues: CASSETSGVYNEQFF.